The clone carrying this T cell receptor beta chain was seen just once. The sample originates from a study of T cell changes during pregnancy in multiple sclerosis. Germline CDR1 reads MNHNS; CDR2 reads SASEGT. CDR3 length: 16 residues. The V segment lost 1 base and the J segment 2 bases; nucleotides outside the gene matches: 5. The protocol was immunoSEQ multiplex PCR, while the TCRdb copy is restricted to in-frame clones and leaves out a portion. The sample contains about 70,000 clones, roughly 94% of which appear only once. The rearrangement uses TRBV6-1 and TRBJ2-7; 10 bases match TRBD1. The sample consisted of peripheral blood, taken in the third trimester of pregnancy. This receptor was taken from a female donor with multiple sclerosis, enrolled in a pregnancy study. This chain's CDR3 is CASSEGVGTGAYEQYF. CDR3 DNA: TGTGCCAGCAGTGAAGGAGTCGGGACAGGGGCCTACGAGCAGTACTTC.